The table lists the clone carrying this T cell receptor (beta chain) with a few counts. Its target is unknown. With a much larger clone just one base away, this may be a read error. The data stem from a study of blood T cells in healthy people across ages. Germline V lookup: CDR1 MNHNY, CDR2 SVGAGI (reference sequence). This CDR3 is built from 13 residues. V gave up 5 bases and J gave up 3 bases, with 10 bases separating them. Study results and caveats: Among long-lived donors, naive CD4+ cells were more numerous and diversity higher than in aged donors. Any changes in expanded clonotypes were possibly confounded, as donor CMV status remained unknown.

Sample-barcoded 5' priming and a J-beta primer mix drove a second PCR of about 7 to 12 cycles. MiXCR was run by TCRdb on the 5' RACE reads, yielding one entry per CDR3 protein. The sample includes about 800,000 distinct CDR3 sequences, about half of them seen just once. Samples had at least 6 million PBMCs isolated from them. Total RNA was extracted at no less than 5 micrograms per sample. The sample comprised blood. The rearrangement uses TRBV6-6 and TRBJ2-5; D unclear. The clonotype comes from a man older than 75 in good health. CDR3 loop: CASSDGSKETQYF. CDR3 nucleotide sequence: TGTGCCAGCAGTGACGGGTCCAAAGAGACCCAGTACTTC.